This TCR beta chain appears in the sequencing data of a study of vaccination and CD4 T cells after COVID-19. Across the whole study: Drawing of post-COVID samples took place a median around 110 days after diagnosis (range 35 to 161). Researchers treated cells with overlapping spike peptides taken from SARS-CoV-2, HCoV-NL63, HCoV-OC43 and HCoV-229E.

Sequence data for DNA of cultured CD4+ T cells were generated by the Oncomine TCR Beta short-read assay. TCRdb ran MiXCR on the PCR reads and lists one entry per CDR3 protein. The sample has tens of thousands of distinct CDR3 sequences; about 50% are singletons. Germline loops: CDR1 GTSNPN, CDR2 SVGIG (reference sequence). The junction had 11 bases not matched to a gene; V was cut back by 7 bases and J by 6 bases. The CDR3 spans 16 residues. Treatment of the sample: approximately nine-day PBMC culture with coronavirus spike peptide pools or control peptides (ViraFEST assay). Negative selection purified CD4+ T cells after ten to eleven days of culture. Details on this clonotype: The antigen is unknown.

The sequenced sample was CD4+ T cells from blood, cultured in vitro, obtained before SARS-CoV-2 vaccination. The clonotype comes from a human donor who received a COVID-19 vaccine. The rearrangement links TRBV30 to TRBJ2-1; 14 bases match TRBD2. The CDR3 is CASTPTSGGVFNEQFF. In nucleotides, the CDR3 is TGTGCCTCGACCCCGACTAGCGGGGGGGTTTTCAATGAGCAGTTCTTC.